This T cell receptor (beta chain) was retrieved from a study of blood T cells in healthy people across ages. Trimming left V 2 bases short and J 0 bases short, with 11 bases between. The germline V gene encodes CDR1 SGHAT and CDR2 FQDESV (reference sequence). This CDR3 region has 15 residues. Then a second PCR, running about 6 to 11 cycles, was carried out with a sample-barcoded 5' primer and a J-beta primer mix. TCRdb reprocessed the 5' RACE reads via MiXCR and lists one record per CDR3 protein. The sample records roughly 800,000 distinct CDR3 sequences, roughly 53% being singletons. This chain connects TRBV11-1 to TRBJ2-7, with no clear D. This receptor was taken from a man at least 80 years old in good health. The specimen sequenced was blood. The CDR3 sequence is CASSLSLTSSYEQYF. CDR3 in DNA: TGTGCCAGCAGCTTAAGTCTGACTTCCTCCTACGAGCAGTACTTC. The whole variable domain, remainder taken from reference TRBV11-1 and TRBJ2-7, is EAEVAQSPRYKITEKSQAVAFWCDPISGHATLYWYRQILGQGPELLVQFQDESVVDDSQLPKDRFSAERLKGVDSTLKIQPAELGDSAMYLCASSLSLTSSYEQYFGPGTRLTVT.